The 27 T cell receptor beta chains given below trace back to one sample, sequenced in a study of spatial heterogeneity in lung cancer. Overall study findings and caveats: One measure, the expanded intratumoral alpha and beta TCR count, tracked tumor mutation counts.

Each CDR3 protein gets one entry after TCRdb re-called the 5' RACE reads with MiXCR. The sample shows over 1,000 distinct CDR3 sequences, approximately 16% of them seen only once. Time point in this sample: sample taken at primary tumor resection. Antigens for these TCRs are unknown. This specimen consisted of lung tumor tissue, obtained at surgery. These receptors were taken from a female donor with early-stage non-small cell lung cancer.

On this clonotype: Since the library was made to target alpha chains, this beta chain is a stray read and its abundance is not meaningful. The chain is built from TRBV6-1 and TRBJ2-7; no reliable D call. The V and J ends lost 3 bases and 4 bases respectively, with 13 bases between them. Germline assignment: CDR1 MNHNS and CDR2 SASEGT. The CDR3 contains 14 residues. CDR3 DNA: TGTGCCAGCAGTGAGGGCTGGACCTCTTACGAGCAGTACGTC. Translating it yields CASSEGWTSYEQYV.

This clonotype showed up just a few times. The size of this beta chain means little, since it is a stray read in a library made for alpha chains. The chain employs TRBV7-2 and TRBJ2-3; no definite D call. V gave up 2 bases and J gave up 6 bases, with 9 bases separating them. The CDR3 runs 13 residues. Germline V gene lookup returns CDR1 SGHTA and CDR2 FQGNSA. CDR3 sequence reads: CASSLHGLDTQYF. In DNA, the CDR3 is TGTGCCAGCAGCTTACATGGTTTGGATACGCAGTATTTT. Variable domain in full (rest from reference TRBV7-2 and TRBJ2-3): GAGVSQSPSNKVTEKGKDVELRCDPISGHTALYWYRQSLGQGLEFLIYFQGNSAPDKSGLPSDRFSAERTGGSVSTLTIQRTQQEDSAVYLCASSLHGLDTQYFGPGTRLTVL.

This clonotype was counted a few times. Because the library targeted alpha chains, this beta chain is an off-target read whose size means little. The V gene is TRBV11-2, the J gene TRBJ2-4, with D perhaps TRBD1 (6 bases). V shed 5 bases and J shed 6 bases, with 14 bases lying between them. This CDR3 is built from 14 residues. Germline V CDR1 and CDR2: SGHAT, FQNNGV. CDR3: CASSPGAVGNIQYF. Here the CDR3 DNA reads TGTGCCAGCAGCCCAGGGGCCGTGGGAAACATTCAGTACTTC. Combining the CDR3 with reference TRBV11-2 and TRBJ2-4 gives the whole variable domain EAGVAQSPRYKIIEKRQSVAFWCNPISGHATLYWYQQILGQGPKLLIQFQNNGVVDDSQLPKDRFSAERLKGVDSTLKIQPAKLEDSAVYLCASSPGAVGNIQYFGAGTRLSVL.

Note on this clonotype: Since the library was made to target alpha chains, this beta chain is a stray read and its abundance is not meaningful. The chain uses TRBV9 and TRBJ2-3, with 9 bases lining up with TRBD2. There are 15 residues in the CDR3. Germline V gene lookup returns CDR1 SGDLS and CDR2 YYNGEE. Losses at the gene ends were 0 bases for V and 4 bases for J; bases not matched to a gene: 3. CDR3 sequence reads: CASSVASGGPDTQYF. The CDR3 DNA follows: TGTGCCAGCAGCGTAGCAAGCGGGGGGCCAGATACGCAGTATTTT.

This clonotype is judged large (0.1 to 1%). A library prepared for alpha chains yielded this beta chain as an off-target read; its size is of little meaning. The chain employs TRBV7-9 and TRBJ2-6; D gene ambiguous. The CDR3 has 13 residues. Germline assignment: CDR1 SEHNR and CDR2 FQNEAQ (reference sequence). Trimming removed 11 bases from V and 0 bases from J, with 8 bases in between. The CDR3, as DNA: TGTGCCTGTGAACGCTCTGGGGCCAACGTCCTGACTTTC. This translates into CACERSGANVLTF.

In its sample, this clonotype was seen a few times. In a library made to pick up alpha chains, this beta chain is a stray read with a size that means little. V and J are TRBV5-1 and TRBJ2-3, with TRBD1 identical over 10 bases. V dropped 5 bases and J dropped 4; count of bases not matched to a gene: 7. The CDR3 extends over 15 amino acids. The germline V gene has CDR1 SGHRS and CDR2 YFSETQ. CDR3 loop: CASRPGTGVADTQYF. CDR3 coding DNA: TGCGCCAGCAGGCCAGGGACAGGGGTTGCAGATACGCAGTATTTT.

In the case of this clonotype: This beta chain is off target for a library built for alpha chains, so its abundance means little. The chain couples TRBV6-6 to TRBJ1-5, with unresolved D. Trimming left V 6 bases short and J 4 bases short, with 10 bases between. The germline gives CDR1 MNHNY, CDR2 SVGAGI (reference sequence). The CDR3 length is 13 residues. The CDR3 loop is CASSPSLNQPQHF. The CDR3 nucleotides read TGTGCCAGCAGCCCCAGTTTGAATCAGCCCCAGCATTTT.

Turning to this clonotype: A library prepared for alpha chains yielded this beta chain as an off-target read; its size is of little meaning. The gene calls are TRBV12-3 or TRBV12-4 and TRBJ2-7, with a weak D call TRBD2 (5 bases). V dropped 6 bases and J dropped 6 bases, with 15 bases sitting between them. This CDR3 is 13 amino acids long. The CDR3 region has the DNA TGTGCCAGCAGGAAATCGACTACGACCGAGCAGTACTTC. Amino acid sequence: CASRKSTTTEQYF.

In its sample, this clonotype was seen a few times. Within a library made for alpha chains, this beta chain is off target, and its count is uninformative. The chain links TRBV9 to TRBJ2-1; D may be TRBD1 (5 bases). The germline CDR1 and CDR2 sequences are SGDLS and YYNGEE. The V and J ends lost 3 bases and 0 bases respectively, with 16 bases between them. This CDR3 has 17 residues. The chain's CDR3 is CASSGEQDVSSYNEQFF. For the CDR3, the DNA is TGTGCCAGCAGCGGGGAACAGGACGTCAGCTCCTACAATGAGCAGTTCTTC.

This clonotype was detected a few times. This beta chain appears as a stray read in a library generated for alpha chains; its size is not informative. The chain carries TRBV2 and TRBJ2-2; TRBD1 might be the D (5 bases). The germline V and J ends were trimmed by 6 bases and 3 bases, with 11 bases remaining between them. This CDR3 is built from 14 residues. CDR1 is SNHLY and CDR2 is FYNNEI in the germline V gene. The CDR3 sequence is CASRDTGYTGELFF. DNA for the CDR3: TGTGCCAGCAGGGATACAGGCTACACCGGGGAGCTGTTTTTT.

Comment on this clonotype: Found in a library prepared for alpha chains, this beta chain is an off-target read, and its abundance has little meaning. This chain links TRBV20-1 with TRBJ2-7; weak D call: TRBD2 (6 bases). The CDR3 runs 14 residues. The V gene lost 0 bases and the J gene lost 4 bases, with 13 bases spanning the gap. Looked up from germline, CDR1 is DFQATT and CDR2 is SNEGSKA (reference sequence). The chain's CDR3 is CSARDIGRTYEQYF. DNA of the CDR3: TGCAGTGCTAGAGATATCGGGAGAACATACGAGCAGTACTTC.

This clonotype has just a few counts. This beta chain appears as a stray read in a library generated for alpha chains; its size is not informative. This rearrangement joins TRBV24-1 to TRBJ2-1, with D maybe TRBD1 (5 bases). With 5 bases removed from V and 9 bases from J, the gap between germline ends came to 10 bases. Germline loops: CDR1 KGHDR, CDR2 SFDVKD. The CDR3 runs to 12 residues. CDR3 in amino acids: CATSAGSGEQFF. The DNA of the CDR3 is TGTGCCACCAGTGCAGGGTCGGGTGAGCAGTTCTTC.

As to this clonotype: For a library built for alpha chains, this beta chain is a stray read; little rests on its size. This sequence joins TRBV27 and TRBJ2-1, with D perhaps matching TRBD2 (6 bases). There are 12 residues in the CDR3. The germline CDR1 and CDR2 sequences are MNHEY and SMNVEV (reference sequence). Trimming removed 5 bases at V and 10 bases at J, with 12 bases between. The CDR3 bases are TGTGCCAGCAGTCCGGACTACCGCGAGCAGTTCTTC. Its translation is CASSPDYREQFF.

In the case of this clonotype: This beta chain represents an off-target read in a library built for alpha chains; its size is of limited meaning. The J gene is TRBJ1-4, the V gene TRBV20-1, with D maybe TRBD1 (6 bases). CDR1 is DFQATT and CDR2 is SNEGSKA in the germline V gene (reference sequence). The V and J ends lost 6 bases and 4 bases respectively, with 9 bases between them. The CDR3 is made up of 12 amino acids. The DNA of the CDR3 is TGCAGTGCGCCACAGGGTAATGAAAAACTGTTTTTT. Residues: CSAPQGNEKLFF.

This clonotype is labeled large (0.1 to 1%). This beta chain turned up in a library designed for alpha chains; as an off-target read, its abundance says little. V is TRBV5-1 and J is TRBJ2-6; D remains unclear. The V end lost 0 bases, the J end lost 0 bases, and 13 bases lay between the germline ends. This CDR3 comprises 18 residues. CDR1 and CDR2 (germline): SGHRS, YFSETQ. In DNA form, the CDR3 reads TGCGCCAGCAGCTTGGATACGTTATCCTCCTCTGGGGCCAACGTCCTGACTTTC. Amino acid sequence: CASSLDTLSSSGANVLTF.

This clonotype counts as large. This beta chain came through as a stray read in a library set up for alpha chains, and its size says little. The chain is built from TRBV12-3 or TRBV12-4 and TRBJ2-6; the D is unclear. V shed 6 bases and J shed 0 bases, with 18 bases lying between them. CDR3 length: 18 residues. The CDR3 DNA reads as TGTGCCAGCAGACCGGCTTCGGCCCGTTACTCTGGGGCCAACGTCCTGACTTTC. This codes for CASRPASARYSGANVLTF.

By share, this clonotype counts as large. In a library made to pick up alpha chains, this beta chain is a stray read with a size that means little. The chain recombines TRBV24-1 with TRBJ2-1; TRBD1 matches 8 bases. The V segment lost 3 bases and the J segment 2 bases; nucleotides outside the gene matches: 20. The CDR3 totals 21 residues. The V gene's germline CDR1 is KGHDR and CDR2 SFDVKD. The CDR3 reads CATSDPLDRVEEGSAYNEQFF. The CDR3 DNA reads TGTGCCACCAGTGATCCCTTGGACAGGGTAGAAGAGGGAAGCGCCTACAATGAGCAGTTCTTC.

This clonotype rates as large. A library made for alpha chains picked up this beta chain off target, so its size means little. This chain joins TRBV20-1 and TRBJ2-7; 7 positions agree with TRBD2. V lost 6 bases, J lost 5 bases, and 13 bases stayed unmatched. Germline CDR1 is DFQATT and CDR2 is SNEGSKA (reference sequence). The CDR3 extends over 14 amino acids. The CDR3 nucleotides read TGCAGTGCCCCCCTCCCCCCTAGCGGCCACGAGCAGTACTTC. Translated, it gives CSAPLPPSGHEQYF.

Remarks on this clonotype: This beta chain represents an off-target read in a library built for alpha chains; its size is of limited meaning. The chain joins TRBV20-1 to TRBJ2-3; no reliable D call. Germline V lookup: CDR1 DFQATT, CDR2 SNEGSKA (reference sequence). Trimming left V 3 bases short and J 7 bases short, with 11 bases between. The CDR3 covers 12 residues. The CDR3 reads CSASPSPNTQYF. The CDR3 DNA follows: TGCAGTGCTAGCCCGAGTCCTAATACGCAGTATTTT.

On this clonotype itself: This beta chain is a stray read from a library made for alpha chains; its abundance is not meaningful. This chain links TRBV30 with TRBJ1-1, with a weak D call TRBD1 (6 bases). CDR1 and CDR2 from the germline V gene are GTSNPN and SVGIG (reference sequence). The CDR3 is made up of 13 amino acids. The ends were cut back, 5 bases at V and 1 base at J, with 11 bases in the middle. The chain's CDR3 is CAWGGQANTEAFF. The CDR3 DNA follows: TGTGCCTGGGGGGGACAAGCGAACACTGAAGCTTTCTTT.

Worth noting for this clonotype: The library was designed around alpha chains, so this beta chain is a stray read whose abundance carries little weight. The chain joins TRBV10-3 to TRBJ2-7, with D possibly matching TRBD1 (5 bases). The V gene lost 11 bases and the J gene lost 9 bases, with 20 bases spanning the gap. Germline V gene sequence: CDR1 ENHRY, CDR2 SYGVKD. The CDR3 is 12 residues long. As DNA, the CDR3 is TGTGCCGCTTCCACCCAACCAGGGCCGCAGTACTTC. Protein product: CAASTQPGPQYF.

On this clonotype itself: The library was prepared for alpha chains; this beta chain is a stray read, so its frequency means little. V usage is TRBV4-3 and J usage is TRBJ2-6, with TRBD1 as a possible D gene (5 bases). The CDR3 is 16 residues long. Trimming cost V 0 bases and J 1 base, with 7 bases left between them. The germline V gene encodes CDR1 LGHNA and CDR2 YSLEER. CDR3: CASSQDQGSGANVLTF. DNA of the CDR3: TGCGCCAGCAGCCAAGATCAGGGATCTGGGGCCAACGTCCTGACTTTC.

This clonotype has just a few counts. This beta chain is an off-target read within a library intended for alpha chains, so its frequency means little. J is TRBJ1-4 and V is TRBV7-8; unclear D gene. Trimming took 1 base from V and 6 from J, leaving 6 bases between them. From germline, CDR1 is SGHVS and CDR2 FQNEAQ. The CDR3 is 13 amino acids. The CDR3 sequence is CASSLERHEKLFF. DNA of the CDR3: TGTGCCAGCAGCTTAGAACGTCATGAAAAACTGTTTTTT.

This clonotype qualifies as large. Because this beta chain is a stray read in a library intended to capture alpha chains, its abundance should not be given much weight. This chain joins TRBV7-8 and TRBJ2-1; 7 bases map to TRBD2. The CDR3 has 15 residues. Germline CDR1 is SGHVS and CDR2 is FQNEAQ. After removal of 5 bases from V and 2 bases from J, the junction contained 6 bases not matched to a gene. CDR3 sequence reads: CASSPAGPAYNEQFF. In DNA, the CDR3 is TGTGCCAGCAGCCCAGCGGGGCCGGCCTACAATGAGCAGTTCTTC. Drawing the rest from reference TRBV7-8 and TRBJ2-1, the complete variable domain is GAGVSQSPRYKVAKRGQDVALRCDPISGHVSLFWYQQALGQGPEFLTYFQNEAQLDKSGLPSDRFFAERPEGSVSTLKIQRTQQEDSAVYLCASSPAGPAYNEQFFGPGTRLTVL.

With regard to this clonotype: Since it is a stray read in a library aimed at alpha chains, this beta chain has a size that is not meaningful. The chain couples TRBV11-3 to TRBJ2-2; TRBD2 aligns across 7 bases. CDR3 length: 13 residues. The V gene's germline CDR1 is SGHNT and CDR2 YENEEA. V shed 2 bases, J shed 7 bases, and the junction held 1 base outside the gene matches. The CDR3 DNA sequence: TGTGCCAGCAGCTTAAGGACTAGCGGGGAGCTGTTTTTT. Protein: CASSLRTSGELFF. The full variable domain, its missing parts supplied by reference TRBV11-3 and TRBJ2-2, is EAGVVQSPRYKIIEKKQPVAFWCNPISGHNTLYWYLQNLGQGPELLIRYENEEAVDDSQLPKDRFSAERLKGVDSTLKIQPAELGDSAVYLCASSLRTSGELFFGEGSRLTVL.

Notes on this clonotype: This beta chain turned up in a library designed for alpha chains; as an off-target read, its abundance says little. This chain links TRBV6-2 or TRBV6-3 with TRBJ2-1, with 7 positions matching TRBD2. After removal of 8 bases from V and 15 bases from J, the junction contained 19 bases not matched to a gene. The length of the CDR3 is 14 residues. Germline CDR1 is MNHEY and CDR2 is SVGEGT. As DNA, the CDR3 is TGTGCCAGCCGTATCCCGACTAGTGGGAGGGCCGCGTTCTTC. It is translated as CASRIPTSGRAAFF.

A remark on this clonotype: Being off target in a library aimed at alpha chains, this beta chain has a size of little meaning. The chain has TRBV3-1 and TRBJ2-3; no clear D gene. With 3 bases removed from V and 6 bases from J, the gap between germline ends came to 4 bases. This CDR3 has 11 amino acids. Germline CDR1 and CDR2: LGHDT and YNNKEL (reference sequence). As DNA, the CDR3 is TGTGCCAGCAGCCATGGGGATACGCAGTATTTT. It translates to CASSHGDTQYF.